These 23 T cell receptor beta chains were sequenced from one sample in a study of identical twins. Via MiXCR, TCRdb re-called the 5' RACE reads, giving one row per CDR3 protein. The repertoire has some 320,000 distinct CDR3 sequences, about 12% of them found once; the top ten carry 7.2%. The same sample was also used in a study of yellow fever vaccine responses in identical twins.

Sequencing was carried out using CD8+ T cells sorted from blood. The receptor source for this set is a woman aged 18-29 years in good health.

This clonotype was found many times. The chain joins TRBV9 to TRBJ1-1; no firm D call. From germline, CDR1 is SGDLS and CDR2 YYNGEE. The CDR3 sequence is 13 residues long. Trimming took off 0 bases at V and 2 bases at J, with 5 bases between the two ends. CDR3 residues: CASSVARNTEAFF. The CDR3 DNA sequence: TGTGCCAGCAGCGTAGCCCGAAACACTGAAGCTTTCTTT.

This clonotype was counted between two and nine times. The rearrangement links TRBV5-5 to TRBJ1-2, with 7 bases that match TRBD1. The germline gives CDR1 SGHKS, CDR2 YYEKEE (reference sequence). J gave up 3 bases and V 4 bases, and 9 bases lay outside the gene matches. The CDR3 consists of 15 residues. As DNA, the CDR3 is TGTGCCAGCAGCCTGACAGGGCTTGGCTACTATGGCTACACCTTC. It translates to CASSLTGLGYYGYTF.

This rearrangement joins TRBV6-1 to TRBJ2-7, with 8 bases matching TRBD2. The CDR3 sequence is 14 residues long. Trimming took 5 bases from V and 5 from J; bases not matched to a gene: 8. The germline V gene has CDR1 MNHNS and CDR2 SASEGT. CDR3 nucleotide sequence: TGTGCCAGCAGTCCTTCGGGAGGGATCGACGAGCAGTACTTC. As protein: CASSPSGGIDEQYF.

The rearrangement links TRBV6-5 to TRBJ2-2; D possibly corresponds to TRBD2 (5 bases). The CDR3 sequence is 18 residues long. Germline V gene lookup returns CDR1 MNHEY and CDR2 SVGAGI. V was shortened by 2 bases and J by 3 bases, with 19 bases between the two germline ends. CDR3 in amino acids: CASSYPPEGRMYTGELFF. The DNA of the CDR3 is TGTGCCAGCAGTTACCCCCCCGAGGGTCGAATGTACACCGGGGAGCTGTTTTTT.

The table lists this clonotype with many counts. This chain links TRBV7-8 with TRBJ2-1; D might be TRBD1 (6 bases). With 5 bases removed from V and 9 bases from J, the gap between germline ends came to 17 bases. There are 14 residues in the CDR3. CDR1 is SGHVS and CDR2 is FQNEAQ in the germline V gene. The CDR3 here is CASSADRPDGEQFF. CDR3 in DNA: TGTGCCAGCAGCGCTGACAGGCCAGACGGTGAGCAGTTCTTC.

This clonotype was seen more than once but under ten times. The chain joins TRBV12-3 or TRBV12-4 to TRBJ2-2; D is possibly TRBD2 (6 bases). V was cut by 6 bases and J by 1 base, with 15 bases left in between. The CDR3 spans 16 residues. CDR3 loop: CASSAVEGVNTGELFF. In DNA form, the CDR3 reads TGTGCCAGCAGCGCCGTGGAGGGAGTGAACACCGGGGAGCTGTTTTTT.

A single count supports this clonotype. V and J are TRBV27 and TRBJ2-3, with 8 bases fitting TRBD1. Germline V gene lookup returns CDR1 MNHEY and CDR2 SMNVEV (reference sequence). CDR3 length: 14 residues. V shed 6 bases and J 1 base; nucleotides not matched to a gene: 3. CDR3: CASREGQGTDTQYF. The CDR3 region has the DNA TGTGCCAGCAGAGAGGGACAGGGCACAGATACGCAGTATTTT.

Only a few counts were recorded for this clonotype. Here the CDR3 reads CASSLGALDLGPRGTGELFF. For the CDR3, the DNA is TGTGCCAGCAGCTTAGGAGCGCTCGACTTGGGACCTCGGGGCACCGGGGAGCTGTTTTTT. The rearrangement uses TRBV11-2 and TRBJ2-2; D assignment may be TRBD1 or TRBD2 (5 bases each). Between the trimmed V and J ends, which lost 1 base and 4 bases, there was a span of 25 bases. Germline V gives CDR1 SGHAT, CDR2 FQNNGV. There are 20 residues in the CDR3.

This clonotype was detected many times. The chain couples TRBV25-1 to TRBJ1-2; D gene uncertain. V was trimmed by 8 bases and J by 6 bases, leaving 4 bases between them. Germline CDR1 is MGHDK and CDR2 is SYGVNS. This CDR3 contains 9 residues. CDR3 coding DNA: TGTGCCAGCGGCGATGGCTACACCTTC. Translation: CASGDGYTF.

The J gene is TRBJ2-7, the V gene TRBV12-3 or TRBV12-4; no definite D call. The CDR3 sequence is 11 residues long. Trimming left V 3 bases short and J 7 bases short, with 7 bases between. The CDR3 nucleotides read TGTGCCAGCAGTTTCATGGGGGAGCAGTACTTC. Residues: CASSFMGEQYF.

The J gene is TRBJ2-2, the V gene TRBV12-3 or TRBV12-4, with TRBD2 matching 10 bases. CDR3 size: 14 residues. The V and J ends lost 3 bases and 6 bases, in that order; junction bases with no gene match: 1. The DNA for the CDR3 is TGTGCCAGCAGTTTTAGCGGGGGGCCCGGGGAGCTGTTTTTT. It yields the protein CASSFSGGPGELFF.

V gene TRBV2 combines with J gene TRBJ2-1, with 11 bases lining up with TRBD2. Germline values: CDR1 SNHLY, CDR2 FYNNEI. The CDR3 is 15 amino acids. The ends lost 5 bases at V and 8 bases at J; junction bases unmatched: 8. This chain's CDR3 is CASSSLAGGFYEQFF. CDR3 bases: TGTGCCAGCAGTAGTCTAGCGGGAGGATTCTATGAGCAGTTCTTC.

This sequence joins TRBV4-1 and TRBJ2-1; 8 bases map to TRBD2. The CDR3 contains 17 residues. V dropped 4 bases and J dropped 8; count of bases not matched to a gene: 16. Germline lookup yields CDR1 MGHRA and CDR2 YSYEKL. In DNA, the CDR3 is TGCGCCAGCAGCCTTGGTGCCGGGACTAGGGTTTTCGATGAGCAGTTCTTC. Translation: CASSLGAGTRVFDEQFF.

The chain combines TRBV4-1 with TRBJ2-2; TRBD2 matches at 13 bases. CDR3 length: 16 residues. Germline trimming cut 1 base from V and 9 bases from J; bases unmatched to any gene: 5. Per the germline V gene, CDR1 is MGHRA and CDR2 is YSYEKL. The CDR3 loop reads CASSQVGTSGVRELFF. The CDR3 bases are TGCGCCAGCAGCCAAGTAGGGACTAGCGGGGTTAGGGAGCTGTTTTTT.

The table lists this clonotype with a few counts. The CDR3 region is CVFTIGTDTQYF. Written as DNA, the CDR3 is TGTGTTTTTACCATCGGCACAGATACGCAGTATTTT. The chain recombines TRBV2 with TRBJ2-3; D gene ambiguous. CDR3 size: 12 residues. CDR1 and CDR2 from the germline V gene are SNHLY and FYNNEI.

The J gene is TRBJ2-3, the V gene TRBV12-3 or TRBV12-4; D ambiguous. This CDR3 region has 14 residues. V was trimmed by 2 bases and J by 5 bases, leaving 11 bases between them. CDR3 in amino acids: CASSLLGPRDTQYF. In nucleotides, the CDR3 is TGTGCCAGCAGTTTACTAGGGCCTAGAGATACGCAGTATTTT.

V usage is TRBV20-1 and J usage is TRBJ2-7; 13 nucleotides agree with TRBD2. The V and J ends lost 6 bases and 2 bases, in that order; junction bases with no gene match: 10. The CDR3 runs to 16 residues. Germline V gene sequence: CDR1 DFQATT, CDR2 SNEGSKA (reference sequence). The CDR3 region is CSARTSGRAGAYEQYF. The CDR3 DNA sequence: TGCAGTGCCCGGACTAGCGGGAGAGCGGGGGCCTACGAGCAGTACTTC.

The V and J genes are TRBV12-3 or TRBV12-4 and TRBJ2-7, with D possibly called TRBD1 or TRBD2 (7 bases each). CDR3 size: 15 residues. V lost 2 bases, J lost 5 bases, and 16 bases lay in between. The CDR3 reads CASSLRGGDRDEQYF. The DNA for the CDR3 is TGTGCCAGCAGTTTACGCGGGGGCGACAGGGACGAGCAGTACTTC.

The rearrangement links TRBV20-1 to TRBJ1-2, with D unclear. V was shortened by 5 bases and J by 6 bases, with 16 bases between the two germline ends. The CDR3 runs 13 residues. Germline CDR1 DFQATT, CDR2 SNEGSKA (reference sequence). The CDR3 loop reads CSAALEFTDGYTF. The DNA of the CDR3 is TGCAGTGCTGCCCTAGAGTTCACGGATGGCTACACCTTC.

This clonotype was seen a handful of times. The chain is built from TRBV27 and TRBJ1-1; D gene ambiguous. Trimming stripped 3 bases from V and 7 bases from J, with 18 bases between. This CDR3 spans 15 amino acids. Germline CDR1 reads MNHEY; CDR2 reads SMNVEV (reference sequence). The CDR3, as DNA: TGTGCCAGCAGTTTTTCGAGAGCACTAATAATTGAAGCTTTCTTT. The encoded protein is CASSFSRALIIEAFF.

The chain's CDR3 is CASSESLNEQFF. The CDR3, as DNA: TGCGCCAGCAGTGAGTCCCTCAATGAGCAGTTCTTC. This chain connects TRBV10-2 to TRBJ2-1; no clear D. Germline V gene lookup returns CDR1 WSHSY and CDR2 SAAADI. The CDR3 has 12 amino acids. V lost 0 bases, J lost 6 bases, and 3 bases lay in between.

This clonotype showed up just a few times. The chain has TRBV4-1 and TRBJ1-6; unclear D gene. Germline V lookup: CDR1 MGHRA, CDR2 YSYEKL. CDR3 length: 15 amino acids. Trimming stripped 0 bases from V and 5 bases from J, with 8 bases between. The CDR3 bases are TGCGCCAGCAGCCAAGAGAGACTGAATAATTCACCCCTCCACTTT. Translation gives CASSQERLNNSPLHF.

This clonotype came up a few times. CDR3 region: CASIPARFQDDEQFF. The CDR3 DNA reads as TGTGCCAGCATTCCCGCCAGGTTCCAGGACGATGAGCAGTTCTTC. The J gene is TRBJ2-1, the V gene TRBV2, with no clear D. V was cut by 7 bases and J by 8 bases, with 21 bases left in between. The CDR3 is made up of 15 amino acids. Germline V gene lookup returns CDR1 SNHLY and CDR2 FYNNEI.